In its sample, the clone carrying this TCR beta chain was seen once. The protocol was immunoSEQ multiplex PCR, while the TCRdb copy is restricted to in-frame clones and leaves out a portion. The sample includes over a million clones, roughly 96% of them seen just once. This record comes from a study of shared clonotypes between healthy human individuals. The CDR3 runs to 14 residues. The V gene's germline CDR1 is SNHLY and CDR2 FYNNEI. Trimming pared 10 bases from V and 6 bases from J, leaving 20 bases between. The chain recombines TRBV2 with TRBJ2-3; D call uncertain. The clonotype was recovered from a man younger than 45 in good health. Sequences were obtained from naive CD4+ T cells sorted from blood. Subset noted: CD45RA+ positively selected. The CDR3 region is CAIQRSPSADTQYF. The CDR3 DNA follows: TGTGCCATCCAGCGAAGCCCCTCTGCGGATACGCAGTATTTT.